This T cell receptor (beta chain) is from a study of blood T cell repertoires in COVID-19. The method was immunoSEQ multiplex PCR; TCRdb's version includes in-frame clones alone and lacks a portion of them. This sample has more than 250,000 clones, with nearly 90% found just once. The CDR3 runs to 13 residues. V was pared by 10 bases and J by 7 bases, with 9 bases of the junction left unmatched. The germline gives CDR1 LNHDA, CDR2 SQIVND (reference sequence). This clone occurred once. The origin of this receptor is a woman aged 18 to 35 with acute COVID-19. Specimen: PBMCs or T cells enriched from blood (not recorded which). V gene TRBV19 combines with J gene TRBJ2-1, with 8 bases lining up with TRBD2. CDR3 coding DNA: TGTGCCACCCGGGAGCGGGAGAAAAATGAGCAGTTCTTC. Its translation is CATREREKNEQFF.